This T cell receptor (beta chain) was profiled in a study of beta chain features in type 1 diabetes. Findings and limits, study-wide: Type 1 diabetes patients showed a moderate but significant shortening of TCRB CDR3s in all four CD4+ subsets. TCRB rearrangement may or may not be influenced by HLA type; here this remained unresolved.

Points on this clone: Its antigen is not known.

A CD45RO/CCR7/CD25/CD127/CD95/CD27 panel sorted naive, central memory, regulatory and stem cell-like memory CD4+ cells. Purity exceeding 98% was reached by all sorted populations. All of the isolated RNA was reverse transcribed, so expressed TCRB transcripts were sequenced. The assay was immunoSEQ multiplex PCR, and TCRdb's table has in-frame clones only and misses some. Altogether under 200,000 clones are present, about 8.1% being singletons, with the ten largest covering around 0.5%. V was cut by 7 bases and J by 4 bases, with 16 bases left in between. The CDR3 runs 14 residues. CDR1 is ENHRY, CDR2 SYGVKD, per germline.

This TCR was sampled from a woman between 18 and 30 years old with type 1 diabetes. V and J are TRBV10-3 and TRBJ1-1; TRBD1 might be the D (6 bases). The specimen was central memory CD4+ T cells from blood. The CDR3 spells CAITNRDGGTEAFF. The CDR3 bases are TGTGCCATCACCAACAGGGATGGAGGCACTGAAGCTTTCTTT.